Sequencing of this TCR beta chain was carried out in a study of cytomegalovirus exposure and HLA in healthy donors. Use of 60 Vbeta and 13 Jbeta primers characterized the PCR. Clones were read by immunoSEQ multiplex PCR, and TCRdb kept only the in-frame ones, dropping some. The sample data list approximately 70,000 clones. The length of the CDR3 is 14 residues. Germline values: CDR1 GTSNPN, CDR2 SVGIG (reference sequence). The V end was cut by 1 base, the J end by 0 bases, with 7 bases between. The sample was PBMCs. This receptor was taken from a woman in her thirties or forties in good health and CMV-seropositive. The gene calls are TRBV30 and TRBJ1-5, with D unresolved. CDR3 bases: TGTGCCTGGAGTGCAACCTATAGCAATCAGCCCCAGCATTTT. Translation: CAWSATYSNQPQHF.